Listed here are 18 T cell receptor beta chains from one sample, sequenced in a study of blood T cell repertoires in COVID-19. Data came from immunoSEQ multiplex PCR; TCRdb stores just in-frame clones and leaves some out. The table includes roughly 200,000 clones, roughly nine tenths detected once. Material: peripheral blood. The receptors were gathered from a man in his forties or fifties with acute or convalescent COVID-19.

The J gene is TRBJ1-2, the V gene TRBV25-1; 9 positions agree with TRBD1. The CDR3 has 15 residues. Per germline, CDR1 MGHDK and CDR2 SYGVNS. Trimming took 5 bases from V and 6 from J; bases not matched to a gene: 10. The CDR3: CASSPGTGINDGYTF. The CDR3 DNA follows: TGTGCCAGCAGTCCCGGGACAGGGATTAATGATGGCTACACCTTC.

The chain recombines TRBV30 with TRBJ1-5; 8 positions match TRBD1. Looked up from germline, CDR1 is GTSNPN and CDR2 is SVGIG (reference sequence). The CDR3 totals 13 residues. With 5 bases clipped from V and 4 bases from J, the junction kept 4 bases outside the gene matches. Here the CDR3 reads CAWDRGPNQPQHF. The CDR3 DNA follows: TGTGCCTGGGACAGGGGACCTAATCAGCCCCAGCATTTT.

The chain carries TRBV3-1 (or the pseudogene TRBV3-2) and TRBJ2-5, with TRBD2 matching 11 bases. V was pared by 8 bases and J by 5 bases, with 10 bases of the junction left unmatched. From germline, CDR1 is LGHDT and CDR2 YNNKEL (reference sequence). This CDR3 is 15 amino acids long. CDR3: CASGVAGGPRETQYF. CDR3 nucleotides: TGTGCCAGCGGGGTAGCGGGGGGGCCGCGTGAGACCCAGTACTTC.

This chain uses TRBV6-5 with TRBJ1-1; D perhaps matches TRBD1 (5 bases). The germline V gene encodes CDR1 MNHEY and CDR2 SVGAGI. Trimming left V 2 bases short and J 7 bases short, with 8 bases between. The CDR3 loop spans 12 amino acids. The CDR3 DNA reads TGTGCCAGCAGTTACCCGGGGGGTGAAGCTTTCTTT. Translated, it gives CASSYPGGEAFF.

The rearrangement joins TRBV7-6 to TRBJ1-3; D uncertain. Between the trimmed V and J ends, which lost 2 bases and 7 bases, there was a span of 15 bases. This CDR3 comprises 15 residues. Germline assignment: CDR1 SGHVS and CDR2 FNYEAQ. CDR3 bases: TGTGCCAGCAGCTTAACTCAGTCGACACGGAACACCATATATTTT. Translating gives CASSLTQSTRNTIYF.

The CDR3 coding sequence is TGTGCCAGCAGTCCCTTCCCCCGCGAGCAGTACTTC. The encoded protein is CASSPFPREQYF. The chain carries TRBV6-1 and TRBJ2-7; D is ambiguous. The CDR3 is 12 amino acids. CDR1 is MNHNS and CDR2 is SASEGT in the germline V gene. V was pared by 5 bases and J by 6 bases, with 11 bases between.

This clone was detected once. The chain has TRBV11-2 and TRBJ2-5; TRBD1 aligns across 7 bases. The CDR3 has 16 amino acids. Trimming took 0 bases from V and 7 from J; bases not matched to a gene: 11. Germline CDR1 is SGHAT and CDR2 is FQNNGV. The CDR3 region has the DNA TGTGCCAGCAGCTTAGAGTCGGGACAGCGCCGGGGGACCCAGTACTTC. Translating gives CASSLESGQRRGTQYF.

V gene TRBV6-5 combines with J gene TRBJ2-7; 9 nucleotides agree with TRBD1. V lost 0 bases and J lost 1; bases outside the gene matches: 1. The CDR3 is 15 amino acids. CDR1 is MNHEY and CDR2 is SVGAGI in the germline V gene. Here the CDR3 DNA reads TGTGCCAGCAGTTACTCCGGGACAGGGTCCTACGAGCAGTACTTC. This encodes CASSYSGTGSYEQYF.

CDR3 nucleotide sequence: TGTGCCAGCAGTTCCCCCGGGGGGTCTAGCACAGATACGCAGTATTTT. Amino acid sequence: CASSSPGGSSTDTQYF. The V call is TRBV28, the J call TRBJ2-3; TRBD2 matches at 7 bases. The length of the CDR3 is 16 residues. Germline CDR1 is MDHEN and CDR2 is SYDVKM. V lost 4 bases, J lost 0 bases, and 7 bases stayed unmatched.

This chain joins TRBV6-5 and TRBJ1-1; D gene ambiguous. Germline CDR1 MNHEY, CDR2 SVGAGI. The V end was cut by 7 bases, the J end by 10 bases, with 16 bases between. The CDR3 runs to 12 residues. This chain's CDR3 is CASTHEIRRAFF. Written as DNA, the CDR3 is TGTGCCAGCACCCACGAGATTCGGAGAGCTTTCTTT.

The chain has TRBV9 and TRBJ2-7; D perhaps matches TRBD1 (6 bases). The CDR3 is made up of 18 amino acids. Trimming left V 0 bases short and J 2 bases short, with 21 bases between. The germline V gene has CDR1 SGDLS and CDR2 YYNGEE. The CDR3 region has the DNA TGTGCCAGCAGCGTAGGCCCGCAGGGGTTCGGTAGGACCTACGAGCAGTACTTC. This codes for CASSVGPQGFGRTYEQYF.

In DNA, the CDR3 is TGCGCCAGCAGCCTCGATCCGGGAGTCCAAGAGACCCAGTACTTC. Its protein product is CASSLDPGVQETQYF. This sequence joins TRBV5-1 and TRBJ2-5; tentative D call: TRBD2 (6 bases). Germline CDR1 SGHRS, CDR2 YFSETQ. Trimming shortened V by 4 bases and J by 1 base, and 14 bases separated the two germline ends. The CDR3 contains 15 residues.

The chain couples TRBV5-1 to TRBJ2-3; tentatively, D is TRBD1 (8 bases). V lost 8 bases and J 6 bases, leaving 19 bases between the germline ends. CDR3 size: 14 residues. Per germline, CDR1 SGHRS and CDR2 YFSETQ. CDR3 amino acids: CASQWAGDRDTQYF. CDR3 DNA: TGCGCCAGTCAGTGGGCGGGGGACAGGGATACGCAGTATTTT. Based on the CDR3 plus reference TRBV5-1 and TRBJ2-3, the full variable domain is KAGVTQTPRYLIKTRGQQVTLSCSPISGHRSVSWYQQTPGQGLQFLFEYFSETQRNKGNFPGRFSGRQFSNSRSEMNVSTLELGDSALYLCASQWAGDRDTQYFGPGTRLTVL.

This clone appeared once. This sequence joins TRBV28 and TRBJ2-7; the match to TRBD2 covers 7 bases. The CDR3 has 18 amino acids. Germline V gene sequence: CDR1 MDHEN, CDR2 SYDVKM. V lost 4 bases and J lost 6; bases outside the gene matches: 21. DNA for the CDR3: TGTGCCAGCAGTTCGGGGGGTCTCCTCATTGCCCTTTCGCCCGAGCAGTACTTC. The encoded protein is CASSSGGLLIALSPEQYF.

This sequence joins TRBV30 and TRBJ1-5; possibly TRBD1 for D (5 bases). This CDR3 comprises 14 residues. Looked up from germline, CDR1 is GTSNPN and CDR2 is SVGIG (reference sequence). The DNA for the CDR3 is TGTGCTGGATCGAAGGGGCGAAGCAATCAGCCCCAGCATTTT. Residues: CAGSKGRSNQPQHF. Complete variable domain (other parts from reference TRBV30 and TRBJ1-5): SQTIHQWPATLVQPVGSPLSLECTVEGTSNPNLYWYRQAAGRGLQLLFYSVGIGQISSEVPQNLSASRPQDRQFILSSKKLLLSDSGFYLCAGSKGRSNQPQHFGDGTRLSIL.

V usage is TRBV6-1 and J usage is TRBJ2-2; maybe TRBD2 (5 bases). Per germline, CDR1 MNHNS and CDR2 SASEGT. The CDR3 extends over 16 amino acids. The V gene lost 2 bases and the J gene lost 3 bases, with 13 bases spanning the gap. DNA of the CDR3: TGTGCCAGCAGTGAACGGGGATTAGCCCACACCGGGGAGCTGTTTTTT. This gives the protein CASSERGLAHTGELFF.

The chain is built from TRBV6-5 and TRBJ1-4, with 7 nucleotides matching TRBD1. Germline V gives CDR1 MNHEY, CDR2 SVGAGI. Losses at the gene ends were 6 bases for V and 0 bases for J; bases not matched to a gene: 4. The CDR3 covers 15 residues. The CDR3 region is CASRAQGATNEKLFF. Written as DNA, the CDR3 is TGTGCCAGCAGGGCCCAGGGGGCAACTAATGAAAAACTGTTTTTT.

V usage is TRBV7-2 and J usage is TRBJ1-1; 8 nucleotides agree with TRBD1. Per the germline V gene, CDR1 is SGHTA and CDR2 is FQGNSA. The CDR3 contains 15 residues. With V trimmed by 6 bases and J by 4 bases, 10 bases remained unmatched. The chain's CDR3 is CASRISHTGGTEAFF. DNA for the CDR3: TGTGCCAGCAGGATCTCCCATACAGGGGGCACTGAAGCTTTCTTT.